One sample yielded the 25 T cell receptor beta chains listed below, sequenced in a study of beta chain features in type 1 diabetes. TCRB transcripts that were expressed got sequenced, as all of the isolated RNA had been reverse transcribed. The data were produced by immunoSEQ multiplex PCR, yet TCRdb's version contains in-frame clones alone and is incomplete. The profile shows around 250,000 clones, 68% of them singletons. Sequencing input: naive CD4+ T cells from blood. The source of these receptors is a man under 40 in good health.

The rearrangement links TRBV30 to TRBJ2-1; TRBD2 matches 9 bases. The germline gives CDR1 GTSNPN, CDR2 SVGIG (reference sequence). The trim removed 7 bases at V and 6 bases at J, leaving 10 bases unmatched. The CDR3 runs 14 residues. CDR3 loop: CASPTSGSSNEQFF. The DNA for the CDR3 is TGTGCCTCCCCGACTAGCGGTTCTAGCAATGAGCAGTTCTTC.

This rearrangement joins TRBV7-6 to TRBJ1-6; 10 positions match TRBD1. The CDR3 is 16 amino acids. Germline V lookup: CDR1 SGHVS, CDR2 FNYEAQ. V lost 4 bases to trimming and J lost 3 bases; unmatched junction nucleotides: 3. The CDR3 nucleotides read TGTGCCAGCAGCTCGACAGGGGGCAGCTATAATTCACCCCTCCACTTT. It yields the protein CASSSTGGSYNSPLHF.

The V call is TRBV7-2, the J call TRBJ2-7; D possibly corresponds to TRBD1 (5 bases). Germline loops: CDR1 SGHTA, CDR2 FQGNSA. The CDR3 is 14 amino acids. V shed 5 bases and J shed 8 bases, with 19 bases lying between them. CDR3 DNA: TGTGCCAGCAGCCCTCAGGGATTTCTAAGTCAGCAGTACTTC. Amino acids: CASSPQGFLSQQYF.

Comment on this clone: Other DNA sequences in the same sample also yield this CDR3. J is TRBJ1-1 and V is TRBV7-2; D not resolved. Germline CDR1 SGHTA, CDR2 FQGNSA. The CDR3 contains 13 residues. V was clipped by 3 bases and J by 0 bases, with 5 bases between them. The DNA for the CDR3 is TGTGCCAGCAGCTTGCAGCTGAACACTGAAGCTTTCTTT. Its protein product is CASSLQLNTEAFF. Combining the CDR3 with reference TRBV7-2 and TRBJ1-1 gives the whole variable domain GAGVSQSPSNKVTEKGKDVELRCDPISGHTALYWYRQSLGQGLEFLIYFQGNSAPDKSGLPSDRFSAERTGGSVSTLTIQRTQQEDSAVYLCASSLQLNTEAFFGQGTRLTVV.

The chain has TRBV10-3 and TRBJ2-5; the D call may be TRBD1 or TRBD2 (5 bases each). CDR1 and CDR2 from the germline V gene are ENHRY and SYGVKD. V lost 4 bases to trimming and J lost 2 bases, with 17 bases between them. This CDR3 is built from 16 residues. The DNA for the CDR3 is TGTGCCATCAGTGGGCTTACCGGGACGGGGCAAGAGACCCAGTACTTC. Translated, it gives CAISGLTGTGQETQYF.

The chain has TRBV28 and TRBJ2-3; D call uncertain. V dropped 4 bases and J dropped 0 bases, with 14 bases sitting between them. In germline, CDR1 is MDHEN, CDR2 SYDVKM. The CDR3 contains 16 residues. The CDR3 DNA reads TGTGCCAGCAGTTGGAGCACAACGACTAGCACAGATACGCAGTATTTT. This gives the protein CASSWSTTTSTDTQYF.

The genes are TRBV7-2 and TRBJ2-3, with D unresolved. CDR3 length: 14 amino acids. Trimming left V 7 bases short and J 0 bases short, with 11 bases between. The germline CDR1 and CDR2 sequences are SGHTA and FQGNSA. CDR3 in amino acids: CASNRQTSTDTQYF. CDR3 bases: TGTGCCAGCAACCGGCAGACTAGCACAGATACGCAGTATTTT.

The chain couples TRBV10-3 to TRBJ2-5, with TRBD1 matching 8 bases. Germline V gene sequence: CDR1 ENHRY, CDR2 SYGVKD. The length of the CDR3 is 15 residues. The trim removed 0 bases at V and 4 bases at J, leaving 4 bases unmatched. CDR3 DNA: TGTGCCATCAGTGAGTCTGTGACAGGGGCAGAGACCCAGTACTTC. Amino acid sequence: CAISESVTGAETQYF.

The sample holds one count of this clone. The chain couples TRBV14 to TRBJ2-5; the match to TRBD1 covers 9 bases. The CDR3 loop spans 14 amino acids. The germline gives CDR1 SGHDN, CDR2 FVKESK. Trimming took 7 bases from V and 4 from J; bases not matched to a gene: 7. The CDR3 sequence is CASKGQGSGETQYF. The CDR3 DNA reads as TGTGCCAGCAAAGGACAGGGGAGTGGAGAGACCCAGTACTTC.

The rearrangement links TRBV18 to TRBJ1-1, with D unresolved. CDR1 and CDR2 from the germline V gene are KGHSH and LQKENI. V lost 6 bases to trimming and J lost 5 bases, with 19 bases between them. There are 15 residues in the CDR3. The CDR3 is CASSRAEGGRTEAFF. The CDR3 coding sequence is TGTGCCAGCTCCCGGGCGGAGGGAGGAAGGACTGAAGCTTTCTTT.

The chain recombines TRBV7-2 with TRBJ2-1; 9 bases are a match to TRBD1. Unmatched junction bases numbered 3, after V lost 3 bases and J lost 3 bases. Germline V gene data show CDR1 as SGHTA and CDR2 as FQGNSA. The CDR3 covers 15 residues. The CDR3 here is CASSFDRGIYNEQFF. In DNA, the CDR3 is TGTGCCAGCAGCTTTGACAGGGGGATCTACAATGAGCAGTTCTTC.

This chain uses TRBV7-9 with TRBJ2-2; no clear D. CDR3 length: 11 amino acids. CDR1 and CDR2 from the germline V gene are SEHNR and FQNEAQ (reference sequence). The V end was cut by 7 bases, the J end by 7 bases, with 7 bases between. CDR3 loop: CASTLDGELFF. The CDR3 DNA is TGTGCCAGCACCTTGGACGGGGAGCTGTTTTTT.

This rearrangement joins TRBV29-1 to TRBJ2-7, with TRBD2 matching 9 bases. The germline V gene encodes CDR1 SQVTM and CDR2 ANQGSEA. J lost 6 bases, V lost 3 bases, and 6 bases had no gene match. This CDR3 region has 13 residues. CDR3 sequence: CSVDLAGGLEQYF. Written as DNA, the CDR3 is TGCAGCGTTGATCTGGCGGGAGGGCTCGAGCAGTACTTC.

V usage is TRBV25-1 and J usage is TRBJ2-5; weak D call: TRBD2 (6 bases). Germline CDR1 MGHDK, CDR2 SYGVNS. The V end was cut by 3 bases, the J end by 4 bases, with 9 bases between. This CDR3 contains 13 residues. CDR3 loop: CASSEAGRETQYF. The CDR3 bases are TGTGCCAGCAGTGAGGCGGGGCGAGAGACCCAGTACTTC.

V usage is TRBV7-9 and J usage is TRBJ2-7, with 7 bases lining up with TRBD1. The CDR3 is 13 residues long. Germline assignment: CDR1 SEHNR and CDR2 FQNEAQ (reference sequence). Germline trimming cut 5 bases from V and 6 bases from J; bases unmatched to any gene: 7. The CDR3 coding sequence is TGTGCCAGCAGCATCGACAGGGTTGGCGAGCAGTACTTC. It translates to CASSIDRVGEQYF. Variable domain in full (rest from reference TRBV7-9 and TRBJ2-7): DTGVSQNPRHKITKRGQNVTFRCDPISEHNRLYWYRQTLGQGPEFLTYFQNEAQLEKSRLLSDRFSAERPKGSFSTLEIQRTEQGDSAMYLCASSIDRVGEQYFGPGTRLTVT.

V and J are TRBV5-1 and TRBJ1-2; D is uncertain. The CDR3 contains 14 residues. V was cut by 4 bases and J by 1 base, with 11 bases left in between. Germline loops: CDR1 SGHRS, CDR2 YFSETQ. This CDR3 is CASSLTWDNYGYTF. Here the CDR3 DNA reads TGCGCCAGCAGCCTGACCTGGGATAACTATGGCTACACCTTC.

The chain carries TRBV29-1 and TRBJ2-7; either TRBD1 or TRBD2 may supply D (5 bases each). This CDR3 is built from 15 residues. Germline values: CDR1 SQVTM, CDR2 ANQGSEA. Deletions cut 6 bases from V and 1 base from J, with 19 bases between. The DNA of the CDR3 is TGCAGCGTGGACAATCGGGACGGATTGTCCTACGAGCAGTACTTC. Amino acid sequence: CSVDNRDGLSYEQYF.

The chain links TRBV7-9 to TRBJ2-5, with D unresolved. CDR1 SEHNR and CDR2 FQNEAQ come from the germline V gene (reference sequence). The CDR3 has 14 residues. The ends were cut back, 3 bases at V and 1 base at J, with 9 bases in the middle. The CDR3 sequence: CASSFRVIQETQYF. The CDR3 DNA reads TGTGCCAGCAGCTTTCGGGTCATCCAAGAGACCCAGTACTTC.

This chain connects TRBV6-1 to TRBJ1-1; D call uncertain. The CDR3 spans 16 residues. The V and J ends lost 3 bases and 6 bases respectively, with 20 bases between them. The V gene's germline CDR1 is MNHNS and CDR2 SASEGT. CDR3 coding DNA: TGTGCCAGCAGTGAGATGGGTGAAAGAGTTTACGCTGAAGCTTTCTTT. This gives the protein CASSEMGERVYAEAFF.

J is TRBJ2-5 and V is TRBV7-2; D not resolved. Germline lookup yields CDR1 SGHTA and CDR2 FQGNSA. This CDR3 comprises 14 residues. V lost 5 bases and J 5 bases, leaving 15 bases between the germline ends. Here the CDR3 reads CASSVGRQRETQYF. The CDR3 DNA reads as TGTGCCAGCAGCGTAGGACGCCAACGGGAGACCCAGTACTTC.

This clone was recorded a few times. This sequence joins TRBV2 and TRBJ2-1; D not certain. The germline V gene encodes CDR1 SNHLY and CDR2 FYNNEI. This CDR3 is built from 13 residues. Trimming stripped 5 bases from V and 6 bases from J, with 11 bases between. CDR3 sequence: CASSSEGRNEQFF. The CDR3 coding sequence is TGTGCCAGCAGTTCCGAAGGCCGCAATGAGCAGTTCTTC.

The chain joins TRBV9 to TRBJ2-7, with D perhaps being TRBD1 or TRBD2 (5 bases each). V dropped 0 bases and J dropped 0 bases, with 10 bases sitting between them. There are 15 residues in the CDR3. From germline, CDR1 is SGDLS and CDR2 YYNGEE. CDR3 residues: CASSVEAGSSYEQYF. The CDR3 nucleotides read TGTGCCAGCAGCGTAGAGGCAGGGAGCTCCTACGAGCAGTACTTC.

The chain combines TRBV4-3 with TRBJ2-1; no clear D gene. The CDR3 extends over 16 amino acids. Germline values: CDR1 LGHNA, CDR2 YSLEER. Trimming stripped 4 bases from V and 9 bases from J, with 22 bases between. The CDR3 region is CASSRGRKGLWSEQFF. The DNA of the CDR3 is TGCGCCAGCAGCCGGGGTCGTAAGGGCCTCTGGAGTGAGCAGTTCTTC.

This clone was found a few times. The chain carries TRBV29-1 and TRBJ1-5; D is unresolved. Per germline, CDR1 SQVTM and CDR2 ANQGSEA. This CDR3 contains 13 residues. V was shortened by 0 bases and J by 10 bases, with 13 bases between the two germline ends. In DNA form, the CDR3 reads TGCAGCGTTGAAGATCGGGCAGCCGGACCCCAGCATTTT. It translates to CSVEDRAAGPQHF.

The chain couples TRBV5-4 to TRBJ1-2, with 7 bases identical to TRBD1. Germline CDR1 reads SGHNT; CDR2 reads YYREEE (reference sequence). Trimming took 0 bases from V and 4 from J; bases not matched to a gene: 6. The CDR3 length is 15 residues. CDR3 protein: CASSLEQGNSYGYTF. The CDR3, as DNA: TGTGCCAGCAGCTTGGAACAGGGGAACTCCTATGGCTACACCTTC.